These 11 T cell receptor beta chains came from one sample sequenced in a study of siplizumab effects on memory and regulatory T cells. The table came from immunoSEQ multiplex PCR; TCRdb's copy has only in-frame clones and leaves some out. Among roughly 100,000 clones listed, 90% to 95% were seen once. Source material: CD4+ T cells sorted from blood. All receptors derive from a human donor in good health.

The J gene is TRBJ2-3, the V gene TRBV14; possible D gene TRBD2, 6 bases. The CDR3 spans 15 residues. Germline V gene data show CDR1 as SGHDN and CDR2 as FVKESK. Deletions cut 4 bases from V and 0 bases from J, with 11 bases between. The CDR3 DNA is TGTGCCAGCAGCCGGAGGGTACTTAGCACAGATACGCAGTATTTT. Protein product: CASSRRVLSTDTQYF.

The gene calls are TRBV19 and TRBJ2-5, with a tentative D call TRBD2 (6 bases). There are 16 residues in the CDR3. In germline, CDR1 is LNHDA, CDR2 SQIVND (reference sequence). V was trimmed by 1 base and J by 0 bases, leaving 12 bases between them. The CDR3 nucleotides read TGTGCCAGTAGTATAGGGAGCGGAGGGTACCAAGAGACCCAGTACTTC. This sequence encodes CASSIGSGGYQETQYF.

In this sample, this clone turned up once. V gene TRBV7-8 combines with J gene TRBJ2-1; TRBD2 matches at 7 bases. Germline assignment: CDR1 SGHVS and CDR2 FQNEAQ. This CDR3 has 17 amino acids. V lost 3 bases and J lost 7; bases outside the gene matches: 15. This CDR3 is CASSFSDQAGFRNEQFF. In nucleotides, the CDR3 is TGTGCCAGCAGCTTCTCAGATCAAGCGGGATTTAGGAATGAGCAGTTCTTC.

The chain joins TRBV4-1 to TRBJ1-1; no firm D call. The CDR3 is made up of 12 amino acids. Germline V lookup: CDR1 MGHRA, CDR2 YSYEKL. V was pared by 0 bases and J by 8 bases, with 7 bases between. The CDR3 nucleotides are TGCGCCAGCAGCCAAGAGGAAAGGGAAGCTTTCTTT. It encodes CASSQEEREAFF.

The genes are TRBV19 and TRBJ1-2, with D unclear. The CDR3 has 17 amino acids. The V gene lost 4 bases and the J gene lost 6 bases, with 24 bases spanning the gap. CDR1 is LNHDA, CDR2 SQIVND, per germline (reference sequence). The CDR3 DNA sequence: TGTGCCAGTAGTACCTCATCAACTCCCATTATTGCGGATGGCTACACCTTC. Its protein is CASSTSSTPIIADGYTF.

The chain has TRBV6-5 and TRBJ2-7; D unclear. With 0 bases removed from V and 0 bases from J, the gap between germline ends came to 6 bases. Germline CDR1 reads MNHEY; CDR2 reads SVGAGI. The CDR3 covers 14 residues. CDR3 nucleotide sequence: TGTGCCAGCAGTTACTCTTGGACCTCCTACGAGCAGTACTTC. This translates into CASSYSWTSYEQYF.

This chain connects TRBV9 to TRBJ2-3; maybe TRBD1 (6 bases). V dropped 0 bases and J dropped 7 bases, with 15 bases sitting between them. CDR1 and CDR2 (germline): SGDLS, YYNGEE. This CDR3 contains 15 residues. The CDR3 DNA is TGTGCCAGCAGCGTAGAGCCGGGACAACCCAATACGCAGTATTTT. Its translation: CASSVEPGQPNTQYF.

The CDR3 DNA reads TGTGCCAGTAGTATAGCGAGCGGCGAGCAGTTCTTC. Residues: CASSIASGEQFF. The gene calls are TRBV19 and TRBJ2-1; possibly TRBD2 for D (5 bases). This CDR3 has 12 amino acids. V was pared by 1 base and J by 10 bases, with 8 bases between. Germline V gives CDR1 LNHDA, CDR2 SQIVND (reference sequence). Based on the CDR3 plus reference TRBV19 and TRBJ2-1, the full variable domain is DGGITQSPKYLFRKEGQNVTLSCEQNLNHDAMYWYRQDPGQGLRLIYYSQIVNDFQKGDIAEGYSVSREKKESFPLTVTSAQKNPTAFYLCASSIASGEQFFGPGTRLTVL.

The V call is TRBV19, the J call TRBJ1-5; the match to TRBD1 covers 7 bases. V dropped 3 bases and J dropped 3; count of bases not matched to a gene: 5. The CDR3 sequence is 15 residues long. From germline, CDR1 is LNHDA and CDR2 SQIVND (reference sequence). In DNA, the CDR3 is TGTGCCAGTAGTATCACAGGGGTCCCCAATCAGCCCCAGCATTTT. As protein: CASSITGVPNQPQHF.

DNA for the CDR3: TGTGCCAGCAGCTATGCAGGCCGGAATGAAAAACTGTTTTTT. It translates to CASSYAGRNEKLFF. The chain employs TRBV7-6 and TRBJ1-4; unclear D gene. Germline V gives CDR1 SGHVS, CDR2 FNYEAQ. The CDR3 runs to 14 residues. V was clipped by 4 bases and J by 5 bases, with 11 bases between them.

The chain carries TRBV7-9 and TRBJ2-5; TRBD2 aligns across 14 bases. This CDR3 region has 18 residues. V dropped 0 bases and J dropped 5; count of bases not matched to a gene: 8. Per germline, CDR1 SEHNR and CDR2 FQNEAQ (reference sequence). This chain's CDR3 is CASSLAVGLAGDGETQYF. In nucleotides, the CDR3 is TGTGCCAGCAGCTTAGCGGTGGGACTAGCGGGAGATGGGGAGACCCAGTACTTC.